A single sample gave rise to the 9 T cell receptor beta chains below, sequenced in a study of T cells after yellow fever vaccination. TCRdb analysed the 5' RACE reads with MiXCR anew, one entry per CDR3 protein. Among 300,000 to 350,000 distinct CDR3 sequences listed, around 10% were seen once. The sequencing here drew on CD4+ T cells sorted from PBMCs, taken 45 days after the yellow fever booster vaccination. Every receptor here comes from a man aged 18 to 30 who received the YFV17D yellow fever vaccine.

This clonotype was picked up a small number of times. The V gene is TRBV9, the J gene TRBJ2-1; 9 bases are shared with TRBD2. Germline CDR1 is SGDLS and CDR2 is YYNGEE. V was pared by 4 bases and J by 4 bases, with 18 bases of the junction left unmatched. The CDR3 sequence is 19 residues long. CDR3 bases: TGTGCCAGCAGCCTCCGAGGGGCGGGGGGGCCAGGAGGGTACAATGAGCAGTTCTTC. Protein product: CASSLRGAGGPGGYNEQFF. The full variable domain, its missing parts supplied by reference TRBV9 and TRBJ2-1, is DSGVTQTPKHLITATGQRVTLRCSPRSGDLSVYWYQQSLDQGLQFLIQYYNGEERAKGNILERFSAQQFPDLHSELNLSSLELGDSALYFCASSLRGAGGPGGYNEQFFGPGTRLTVL.

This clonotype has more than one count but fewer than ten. The DNA of the CDR3 is TGCAGCGTACGACCCGGAAGGGAGCAGTTCTTC. Protein product: CSVRPGREQFF. The rearrangement joins TRBV29-1 to TRBJ2-1, with D hard to call. Looked up from germline, CDR1 is SQVTM and CDR2 is ANQGSEA. The CDR3 extends over 11 amino acids. V dropped 6 bases and J dropped 10 bases, with 13 bases sitting between them.

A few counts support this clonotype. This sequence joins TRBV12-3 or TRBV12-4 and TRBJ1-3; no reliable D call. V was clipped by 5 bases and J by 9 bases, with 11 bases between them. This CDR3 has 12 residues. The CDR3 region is CASSRDRSTIYF. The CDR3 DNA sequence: TGTGCCAGCAGTCGTGACCGTTCCACCATATATTTT.

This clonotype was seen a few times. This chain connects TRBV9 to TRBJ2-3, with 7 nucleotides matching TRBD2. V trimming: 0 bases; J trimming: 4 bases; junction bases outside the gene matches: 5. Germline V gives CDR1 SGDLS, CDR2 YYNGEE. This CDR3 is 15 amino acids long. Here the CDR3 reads CASSVAWGGSDTQYF. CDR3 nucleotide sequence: TGTGCCAGCAGCGTAGCTTGGGGGGGATCAGATACGCAGTATTTT.

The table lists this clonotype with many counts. The CDR3 DNA is TGCAGTGCTACCCCCCGGGGTAGCGGGGAACCAGATACGCAGTATTTT. It yields the protein CSATPRGSGEPDTQYF. The chain employs TRBV20-1 and TRBJ2-3; 8 bases map to TRBD2. Germline trimming cut 4 bases from V and 4 bases from J; bases unmatched to any gene: 13. The CDR3 is 16 amino acids. The germline gives CDR1 DFQATT, CDR2 SNEGSKA (reference sequence).

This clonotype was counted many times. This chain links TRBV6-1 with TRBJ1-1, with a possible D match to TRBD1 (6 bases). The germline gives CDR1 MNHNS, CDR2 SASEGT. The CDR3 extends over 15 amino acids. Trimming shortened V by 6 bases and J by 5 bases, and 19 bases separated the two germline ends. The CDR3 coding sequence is TGTGCCAGCAGGGGGGCCCAGGGTCGGGGAACTGAAGCTTTCTTT. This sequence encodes CASRGAQGRGTEAFF.

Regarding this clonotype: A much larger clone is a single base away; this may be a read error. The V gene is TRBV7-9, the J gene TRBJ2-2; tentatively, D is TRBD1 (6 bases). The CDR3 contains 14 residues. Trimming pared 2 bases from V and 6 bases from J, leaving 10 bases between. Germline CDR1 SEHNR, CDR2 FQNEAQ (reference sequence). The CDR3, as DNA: TGTGCCAGCAGCTTACCAGGGGTGGCCGGGGAGCTGTTTTTT. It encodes CASSLPGVAGELFF.

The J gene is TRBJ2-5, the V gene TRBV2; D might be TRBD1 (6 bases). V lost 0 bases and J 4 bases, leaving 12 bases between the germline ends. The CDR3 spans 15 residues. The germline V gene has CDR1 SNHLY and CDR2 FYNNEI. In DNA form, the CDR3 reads TGTGCCAGCAGTGAAGCGGGGGCTCCCCGAGAGACCCAGTACTTC. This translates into CASSEAGAPRETQYF.

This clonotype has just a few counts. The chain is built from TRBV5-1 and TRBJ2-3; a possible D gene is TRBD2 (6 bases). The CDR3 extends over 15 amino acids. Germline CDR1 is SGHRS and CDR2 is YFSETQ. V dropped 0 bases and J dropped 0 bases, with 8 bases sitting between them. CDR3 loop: CASSLDGTSTDTQYF. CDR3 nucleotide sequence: TGCGCCAGCAGCTTGGATGGGACTAGCACAGATACGCAGTATTTT.